This T cell receptor beta chain originates from a study of human T cells and chemical hapten exposure. Overall study context: During the roughly 25-week study period, patients had diphenylcyclopropenone applied to the scalp every week.

This CDR3 is 16 amino acids long. V lost 0 bases and J 5 bases, leaving 14 bases between the germline ends. Germline V gene data show CDR1 as KGHSH and CDR2 as LQKENI. TCRdb reanalysed the RACE reads using MiXCR and keeps one entry per CDR3 protein. The sample has approximately 370,000 distinct CDR3 sequences, over 5% seen once. This clonotype was picked up a small number of times. The time point was: pre-sensitization, week 0. This sample's treatment: therapeutic diphenylcyclopropenone sensitization with weekly scalp DPC. Patches went on only after blood had been drawn each time. This receptor was identified in a woman aged 18-29 years with alopecia areata. Some clones in this sample may be carry-over from other donors' samples. The rearrangement links TRBV18 to TRBJ2-1; D possibly corresponds to TRBD2 (6 bases). The material was whole blood, obtained in connection with sensitization to the hapten diphenylcyclopropenone (DPC). In nucleotides, the CDR3 is TGTGCCAGCTCACCACCGCGCGGGACTGGGCACAATGAGCAGTTCTTC. It encodes CASSPPRGTGHNEQFF.